This record covers a single T cell receptor beta chain. Its specificity is not known. The data are from a study of response to subunit inactivated influenza vaccine. The study's findings and limits: There was a suggestion from the authors that each seasonal influenza vaccination recruits few new T cells.

TCRdb re-called the RT-PCR reads with MiXCR, one entry per CDR3 protein. The repertoire holds a few hundred thousand distinct CDR3 sequences, with 12% to 15% as singletons. Germline assignment: CDR1 SEHNR and CDR2 FQNEAQ (reference sequence). Between the trimmed V and J ends, which lost 6 bases and 9 bases, there was a span of 21 bases. CDR3 length equals 16 residues. Sequenced here: PBMCs from blood, sampled 11 to 12 days after vaccination. J is TRBJ2-6 and V is TRBV7-9; no clear D. The TCR sequence derives from a man aged 45-65 years who received an inactivated influenza vaccine. The CDR3 nucleotides are TGTGCCAGCAGTCACCTCCCGGGCGCTCTTGGCAACGTCCTGACTTTC. It encodes CASSHLPGALGNVLTF.